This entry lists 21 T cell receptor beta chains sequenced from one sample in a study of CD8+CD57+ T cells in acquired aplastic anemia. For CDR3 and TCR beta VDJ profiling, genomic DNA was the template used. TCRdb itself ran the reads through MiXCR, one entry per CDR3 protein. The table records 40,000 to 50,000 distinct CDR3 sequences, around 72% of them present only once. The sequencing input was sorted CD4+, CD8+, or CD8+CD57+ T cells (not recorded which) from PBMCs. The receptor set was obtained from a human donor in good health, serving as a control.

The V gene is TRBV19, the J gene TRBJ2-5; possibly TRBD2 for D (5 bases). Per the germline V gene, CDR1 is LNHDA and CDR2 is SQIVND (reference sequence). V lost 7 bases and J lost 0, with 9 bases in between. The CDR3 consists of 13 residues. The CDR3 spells CASNRGYQETQYF. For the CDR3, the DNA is TGTGCCAGTAACCGGGGTTACCAAGAGACCCAGTACTTC.

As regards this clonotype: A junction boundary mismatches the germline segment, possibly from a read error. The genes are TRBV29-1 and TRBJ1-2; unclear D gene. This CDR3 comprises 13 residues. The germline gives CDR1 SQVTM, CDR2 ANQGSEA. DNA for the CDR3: TGCAGCGTTGAAGACGCGGCTAATTATGGCTACACCTTC. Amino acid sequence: CSVEDAANYGYTF.

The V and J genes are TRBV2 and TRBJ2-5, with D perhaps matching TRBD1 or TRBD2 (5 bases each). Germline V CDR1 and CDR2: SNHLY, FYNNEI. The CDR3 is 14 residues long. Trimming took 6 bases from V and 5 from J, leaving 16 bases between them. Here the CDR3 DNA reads TGTGCCAGCAGACTCCGGGGCGTCGCGGAGACCCAGTACTTC. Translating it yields CASRLRGVAETQYF.

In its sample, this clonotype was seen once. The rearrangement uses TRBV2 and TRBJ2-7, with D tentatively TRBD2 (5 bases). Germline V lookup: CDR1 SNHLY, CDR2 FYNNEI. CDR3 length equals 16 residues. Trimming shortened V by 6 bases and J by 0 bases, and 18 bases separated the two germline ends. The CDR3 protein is CASRLDHGSSSYEQYF. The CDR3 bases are TGTGCCAGCAGACTAGACCATGGGTCCAGCTCCTACGAGCAGTACTTC.

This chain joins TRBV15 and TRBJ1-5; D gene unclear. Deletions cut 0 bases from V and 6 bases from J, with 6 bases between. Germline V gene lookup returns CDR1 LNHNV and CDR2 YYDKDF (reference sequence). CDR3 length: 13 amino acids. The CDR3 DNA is TGTGCCACCAGCAGAGATCTTCTTCAGCCCCAGCATTTT. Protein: CATSRDLLQPQHF.

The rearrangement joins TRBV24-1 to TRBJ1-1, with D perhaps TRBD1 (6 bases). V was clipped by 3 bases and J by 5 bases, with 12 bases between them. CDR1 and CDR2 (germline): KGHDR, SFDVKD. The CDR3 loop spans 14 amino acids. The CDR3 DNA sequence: TGTGCCACCAGTGATACAGGGCTGGGGACTGAAGCTTTCTTT. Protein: CATSDTGLGTEAFF.

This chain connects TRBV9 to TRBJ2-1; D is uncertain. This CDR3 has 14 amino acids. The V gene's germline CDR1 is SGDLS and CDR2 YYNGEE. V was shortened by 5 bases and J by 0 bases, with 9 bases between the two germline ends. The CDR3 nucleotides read TGTGCCAGCAGTCCTTTCCGCTCCTACAATGAGCAGTTCTTC. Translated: CASSPFRSYNEQFF. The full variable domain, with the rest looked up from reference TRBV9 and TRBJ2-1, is DSGVTQTPKHLITATGQRVTLRCSPRSGDLSVYWYQQSLDQGLQFLIQYYNGEERAKGNILERFSAQQFPDLHSELNLSSLELGDSALYFCASSPFRSYNEQFFGPGTRLTVL.

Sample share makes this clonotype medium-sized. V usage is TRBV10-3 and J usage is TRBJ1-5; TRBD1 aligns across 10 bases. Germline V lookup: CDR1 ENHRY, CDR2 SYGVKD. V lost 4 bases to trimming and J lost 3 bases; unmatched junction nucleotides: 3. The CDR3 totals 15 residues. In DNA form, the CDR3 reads TGTGCCATCAGTGGGGGGACAGGGGACAATCAGCCCCAGCATTTT. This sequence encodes CAISGGTGDNQPQHF.

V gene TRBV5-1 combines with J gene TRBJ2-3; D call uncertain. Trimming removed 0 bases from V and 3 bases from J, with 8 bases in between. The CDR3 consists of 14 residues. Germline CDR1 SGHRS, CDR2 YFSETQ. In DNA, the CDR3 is TGCGCCAGCAGCTTGGAACGGGTTACAGATACGCAGTATTTT. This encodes CASSLERVTDTQYF.

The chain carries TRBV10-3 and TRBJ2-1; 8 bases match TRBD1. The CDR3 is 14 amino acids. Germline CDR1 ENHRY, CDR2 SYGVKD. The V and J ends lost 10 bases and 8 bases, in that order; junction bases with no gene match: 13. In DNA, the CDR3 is TGTGCCAACAAAGGACAGGGTGAAGGCTATGAGCAGTTCTTC. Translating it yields CANKGQGEGYEQFF.

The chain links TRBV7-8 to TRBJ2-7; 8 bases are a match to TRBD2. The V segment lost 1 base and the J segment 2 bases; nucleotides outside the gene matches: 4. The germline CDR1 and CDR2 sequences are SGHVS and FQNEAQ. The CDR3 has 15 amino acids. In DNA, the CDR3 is TGTGCCAGCAGCTTAGACCGGGGGGGTACCTACGAGCAGTACTTC. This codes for CASSLDRGGTYEQYF. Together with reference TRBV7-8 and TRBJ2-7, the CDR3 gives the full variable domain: GAGVSQSPRYKVAKRGQDVALRCDPISGHVSLFWYQQALGQGPEFLTYFQNEAQLDKSGLPSDRFFAERPEGSVSTLKIQRTQQEDSAVYLCASSLDRGGTYEQYFGPGTRLTVT.

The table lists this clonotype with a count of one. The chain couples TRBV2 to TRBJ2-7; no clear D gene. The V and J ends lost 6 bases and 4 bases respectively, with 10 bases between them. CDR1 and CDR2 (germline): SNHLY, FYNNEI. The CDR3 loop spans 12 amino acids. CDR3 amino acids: CASRRGGYEQYF. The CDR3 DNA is TGTGCCAGCAGGAGAGGTGGTTACGAGCAGTACTTC.

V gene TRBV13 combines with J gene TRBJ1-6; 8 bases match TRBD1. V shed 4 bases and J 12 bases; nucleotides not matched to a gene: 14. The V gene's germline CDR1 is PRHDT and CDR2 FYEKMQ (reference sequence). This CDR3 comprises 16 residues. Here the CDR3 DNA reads TGTGCCAGCAGCTCCAATACCTGGACAGGGCAAGGACCCCTCCACTTT. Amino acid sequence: CASSSNTWTGQGPLHF.

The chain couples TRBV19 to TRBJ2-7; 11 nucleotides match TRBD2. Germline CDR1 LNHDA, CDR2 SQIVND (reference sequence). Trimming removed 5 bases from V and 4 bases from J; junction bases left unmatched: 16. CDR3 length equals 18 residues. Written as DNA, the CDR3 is TGTGCCAGTAGTTTCGCCGGGACTAGCGGCCTCAGGGGGTACGAGCAGTACTTC. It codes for CASSFAGTSGLRGYEQYF.

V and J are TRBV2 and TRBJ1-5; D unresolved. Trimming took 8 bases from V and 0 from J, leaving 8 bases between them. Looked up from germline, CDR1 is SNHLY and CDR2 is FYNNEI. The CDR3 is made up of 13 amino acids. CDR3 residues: CASGEYSNQPQHF. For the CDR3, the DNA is TGTGCCAGCGGGGAGTATAGCAATCAGCCCCAGCATTTT.

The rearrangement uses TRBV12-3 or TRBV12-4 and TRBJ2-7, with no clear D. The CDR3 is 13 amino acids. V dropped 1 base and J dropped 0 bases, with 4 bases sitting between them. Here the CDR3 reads CASSLGSSYEQYV. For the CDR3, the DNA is TGTGCCAGCAGTTTAGGCAGCTCCTACGAGCAGTACGTC.

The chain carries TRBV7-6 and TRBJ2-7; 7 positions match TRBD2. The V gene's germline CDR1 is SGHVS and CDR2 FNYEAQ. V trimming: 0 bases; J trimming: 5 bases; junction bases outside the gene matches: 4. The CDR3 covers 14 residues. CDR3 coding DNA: TGTGCCAGCAGCTTAGCGGGGGGGGTCGACGAGCAGTACTTC. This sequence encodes CASSLAGGVDEQYF.

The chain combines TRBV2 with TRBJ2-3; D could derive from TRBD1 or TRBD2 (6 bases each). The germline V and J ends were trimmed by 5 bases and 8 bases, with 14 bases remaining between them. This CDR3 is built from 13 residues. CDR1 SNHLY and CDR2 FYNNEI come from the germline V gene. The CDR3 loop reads CASSTGGGVTQYF. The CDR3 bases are TGTGCCAGCAGTACCGGAGGGGGTGTTACGCAGTATTTT.

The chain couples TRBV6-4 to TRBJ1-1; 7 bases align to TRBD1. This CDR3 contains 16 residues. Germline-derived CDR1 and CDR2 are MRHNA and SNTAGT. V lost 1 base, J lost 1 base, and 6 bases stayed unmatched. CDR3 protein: CASSDFYRGGNTEAFF. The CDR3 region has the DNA TGTGCCAGCAGTGACTTTTACAGGGGCGGGAACACTGAAGCTTTCTTT.

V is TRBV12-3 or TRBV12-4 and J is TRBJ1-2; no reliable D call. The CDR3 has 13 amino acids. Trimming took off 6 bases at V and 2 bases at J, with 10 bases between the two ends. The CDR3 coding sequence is TGTGCCAGCAGCTCACCGGGAAACTATGGCTACACCTTC. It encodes CASSSPGNYGYTF.

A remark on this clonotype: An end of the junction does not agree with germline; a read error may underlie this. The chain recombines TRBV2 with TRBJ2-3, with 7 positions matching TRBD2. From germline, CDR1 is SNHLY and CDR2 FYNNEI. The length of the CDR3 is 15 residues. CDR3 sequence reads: CASSQYGGITDTQYF. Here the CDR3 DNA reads TGCGCCAGCAGCCAATACGGGGGGATCACAGATACGCAGTATTTT. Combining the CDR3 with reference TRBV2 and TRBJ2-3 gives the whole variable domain EPEVTQTPSHQVTQMGQEVILRCVPISNHLYFYWYRQILGQKVEFLVSFYNNEISEKSEIFDDQFSVERPDGSNFTLKIRSTKLEDSAMYFCASSQYGGITDTQYFGPGTRLTVL.